The T cell receptor (beta chain) described here comes from a study of OX40 agonist ivuxolimab in advanced cancers. In the study overall: The study gave patients intravenous ivuxolimab at 0.01 to 10 mg/kg every 2 weeks.

The CDR3 has 14 residues. The V end was cut by 6 bases, the J end by 0 bases, with 10 bases between. Germline V CDR1 and CDR2: MNHEY, SMNVEV (reference sequence). Blood got drawn at baseline, again on cycle 4 day 1, and then on cycle 7 day 1. The data were produced by immunoSEQ multiplex PCR, yet TCRdb's version contains in-frame clones alone and is incomplete. The table lists 60,000 to 75,000 clones, 81% of them singletons. The sequenced sample was CD4+ or CD8+ T cells sorted from blood, obtained in a trial of the OX40 agonist ivuxolimab. This clonotype was sampled from an adult with an advanced solid tumor such as melanoma, head and neck, liver or kidney cancer. V gene TRBV27 combines with J gene TRBJ2-3; D gene unclear. The CDR3 DNA is TGTGCCAGCAGGACTTCCCTGAGCACAGATACGCAGTATTTT. Amino acids: CASRTSLSTDTQYF.